This TCR delta chain was sequenced in a study of Vδ1+ human thymocytes. Broader study findings: Thymic delta-chain repertoires held 20% to 25% Vdelta2 sequences and few Vdelta3, despite high sort purity. Donors shared many TRG clonotypes but few TRD clonotypes. Thymic TRG and TRD repertoires appeared highly polyclonal.

A remark on this clone: The antigen is undetermined.

Trimming removed 4 bases from V and 0 bases from J, with 24 bases in between. Germline loops: CDR1 TSWWSYY, CDR2 QGS. The CDR3 runs to 19 residues. Sequences come from RNA converted to cDNA by reverse transcription. The CDR3 regions were amplified by multiplex PCR from V-gene primers to a constant-region primer. TCRdb called clones anew from the multiplex PCR reads with CATT. The data contain 70,000 or so delta-chain clones, about 38% of them singletons. Thymocytes were sorted as CD3+ TCRVdelta1+ TCRVdelta2- after alphabeta T cell depletion. Purity of the sorted Vdelta1+ thymocytes ranged from about 97% to 99.6%.

The source of this sequence is a boy younger than two who had congenital heart surgery. The sample consisted of Vdelta1+ gamma-delta thymocytes from the thymus. Subset reported: FACS-sorted CD3+ TCRalphabeta- TCRVdelta1+ TCRVdelta2- thymocytes. The chain joins TRDV1 to TRDJ1; a weak D match, TRDD3 (6 bases). The CDR3 is CALGAPLPGGHPYTDKLIF. The CDR3 DNA follows: TGTGCTCTTGGGGCCCCACTTCCCGGGGGACACCCGTACACCGATAAACTCATCTTT.